This entry describes one T cell receptor beta chain. J lost 3 bases, V lost 5 bases, and 8 bases had no gene match. CDR1 and CDR2 (germline): MDHEN, SYDVKM. CDR3 length equals 17 residues. This sample is part of a study of blood T cell repertoires in COVID-19. Generated by immunoSEQ multiplex PCR, the TCRdb table keeps only in-frame clones and is missing some. The data hold 200,000 to 250,000 clones, with approximately 80% observed a single time. The sample taken for sequencing was peripheral blood. This clonotype was obtained from a human donor in a cohort sampled during active COVID-19. V usage is TRBV28 and J usage is TRBJ2-2; 11 nucleotides align to TRBD2. The CDR3 bases are TGTGCCAGCAGTCCCGCTAGCGGGAGGTCTTACACCGGGGAGCTGTTTTTT. Its protein product is CASSPASGRSYTGELFF.